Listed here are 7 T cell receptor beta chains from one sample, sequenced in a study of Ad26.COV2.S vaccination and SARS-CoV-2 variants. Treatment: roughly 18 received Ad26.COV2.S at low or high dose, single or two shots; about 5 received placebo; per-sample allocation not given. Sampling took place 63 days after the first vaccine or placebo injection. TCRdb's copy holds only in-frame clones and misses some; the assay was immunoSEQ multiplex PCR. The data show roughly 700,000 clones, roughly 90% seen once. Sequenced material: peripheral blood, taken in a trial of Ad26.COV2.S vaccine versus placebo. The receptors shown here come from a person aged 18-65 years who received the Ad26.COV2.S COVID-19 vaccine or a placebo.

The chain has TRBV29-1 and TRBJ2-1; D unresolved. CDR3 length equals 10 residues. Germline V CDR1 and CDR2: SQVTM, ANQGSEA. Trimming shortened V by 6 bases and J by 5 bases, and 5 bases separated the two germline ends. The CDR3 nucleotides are TGCAGCGTACGGAACAATGAGCAGTTCTTC. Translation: CSVRNNEQFF.

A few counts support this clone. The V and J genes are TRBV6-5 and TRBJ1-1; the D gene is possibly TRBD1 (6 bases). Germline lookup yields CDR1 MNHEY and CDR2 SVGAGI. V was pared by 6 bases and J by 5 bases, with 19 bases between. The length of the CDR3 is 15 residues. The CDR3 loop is CASSRPLGGGTEAFF. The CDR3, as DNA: TGTGCCAGCAGCCGACCCTTGGGGGGCGGGACTGAAGCTTTCTTT.

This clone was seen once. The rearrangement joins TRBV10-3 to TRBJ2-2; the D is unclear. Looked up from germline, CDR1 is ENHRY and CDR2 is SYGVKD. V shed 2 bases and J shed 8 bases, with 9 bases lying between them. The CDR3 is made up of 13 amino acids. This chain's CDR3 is CAISERSRGELFF. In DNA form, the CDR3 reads TGTGCCATCAGTGAGAGGAGCCGGGGGGAGCTGTTTTTT.

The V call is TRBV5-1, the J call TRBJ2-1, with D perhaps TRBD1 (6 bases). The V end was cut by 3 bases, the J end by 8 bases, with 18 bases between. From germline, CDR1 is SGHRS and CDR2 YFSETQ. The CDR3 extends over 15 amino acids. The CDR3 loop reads CASSSSDRLRDEQFF. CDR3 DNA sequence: TGCGCCAGCAGCTCTTCTGACAGGCTCCGGGATGAGCAGTTCTTC. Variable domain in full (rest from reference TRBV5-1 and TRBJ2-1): KAGVTQTPRYLIKTRGQQVTLSCSPISGHRSVSWYQQTPGQGLQFLFEYFSETQRNKGNFPGRFSGRQFSNSRSEMNVSTLELGDSALYLCASSSSDRLRDEQFFGPGTRLTVL.

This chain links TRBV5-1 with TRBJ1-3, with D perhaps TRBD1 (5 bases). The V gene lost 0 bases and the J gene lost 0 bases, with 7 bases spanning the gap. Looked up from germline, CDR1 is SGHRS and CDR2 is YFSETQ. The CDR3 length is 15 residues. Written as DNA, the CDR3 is TGCGCCAGCAGCTTGGGGGGCAACTCTGGAAACACCATATATTTT. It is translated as CASSLGGNSGNTIYF.

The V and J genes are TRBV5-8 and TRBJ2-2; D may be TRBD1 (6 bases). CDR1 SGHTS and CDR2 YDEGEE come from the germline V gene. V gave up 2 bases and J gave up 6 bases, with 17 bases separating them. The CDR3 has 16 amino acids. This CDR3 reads CASSLKNRAVSGELFF. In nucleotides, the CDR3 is TGTGCCAGCAGCTTAAAGAACAGGGCCGTCTCCGGGGAGCTGTTTTTT.

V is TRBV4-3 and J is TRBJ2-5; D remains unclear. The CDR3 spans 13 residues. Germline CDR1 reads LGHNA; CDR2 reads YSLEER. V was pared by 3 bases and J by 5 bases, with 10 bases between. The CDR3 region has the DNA TGCGCCAGCAGCCAGGCCCGGCGGGAGACCCAGTACTTC. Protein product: CASSQARRETQYF.